Sequencing of this T cell receptor beta chain was carried out in a study of beta chain features in type 1 diabetes. Study information: Healthy donors and patients had similar age, gender and cell yields. Study-wide findings and caveats: The study found moderately but significantly shorter TCRB CDR3s in all four CD4+ subsets of Type 1 diabetes patients. Across patients, naive, central memory and Treg TCRB repertoires exhibited apparently greater similarity than was observed across healthy donors.

Trimming removed 8 bases at V and 7 bases at J, with 12 bases between. The germline CDR1 and CDR2 sequences are SNHLY and FYNNEI. The CDR3 runs to 12 residues. The investigators reverse transcribed all of the isolated RNA, so they sequenced expressed TCRB transcripts. Clones were sequenced by immunoSEQ multiplex PCR, and TCRdb holds only the in-frame ones, with some missing. The table shows a few hundred thousand clones, with roughly 14% occurring only once. In regard to this clone: Antigen specificity is unknown.

The rearrangement links TRBV2 to TRBJ1-5, with a weak D call TRBD1 (6 bases). This clonotype was obtained from a woman aged 18 to 35 with type 1 diabetes. Sequencing was done on a sample of naive CD4+ T cells from blood. CDR3 in amino acids: CASSGGGQPQHF. CDR3 bases: TGTGCCAGCTCGGGGGGCGGGCAGCCCCAGCATTTT.